A single sample is the source of the 19 T cell receptor beta chains below, sequenced in a study of T cell responses to AZD1222 COVID-19 vaccine. Some clones are missing from TCRdb's copy, which holds only in-frame ones; the method was immunoSEQ multiplex PCR. This repertoire shows around 140,000 clones, 91% found once; its top ten account for roughly 2%. Material: peripheral blood, obtained 28 days after the second AZD1222 dose. All receptors come from an adult who received the AZD1222 COVID-19 vaccine.

V usage is TRBV11-3 and J usage is TRBJ2-1, with a possible D match to TRBD1 (6 bases). This CDR3 has 13 amino acids. V was shortened by 5 bases and J by 7 bases, with 12 bases between the two germline ends. From germline, CDR1 is SGHNT and CDR2 YENEEA. The CDR3 region is CASSSLQGNEQFF. CDR3 sequence (DNA): TGTGCCAGCAGCAGTCTACAGGGTAATGAGCAGTTCTTC.

The CDR3 loop reads CASSLGRGENSPLHF. CDR3 nucleotides: TGTGCCAGCTCACTCGGACGGGGGGAGAATTCACCCCTCCACTTT. The chain has TRBV18 and TRBJ1-6; a possible D gene is TRBD1 (5 bases). Deletions cut 4 bases from V and 7 bases from J, with 14 bases between. The CDR3 sequence is 15 residues long. The germline V gene encodes CDR1 KGHSH and CDR2 LQKENI.

In nucleotides, the CDR3 is TGTGCCAGCAGCCAAGTCTCCCGGAACTATGGCTACACCTTC. It specifies CASSQVSRNYGYTF. V gene TRBV14 combines with J gene TRBJ1-2; D is uncertain. CDR3 length: 14 amino acids. CDR1 and CDR2 (germline): SGHDN, FVKESK. V shed 1 base and J shed 2 bases, with 8 bases lying between them.

The DNA for the CDR3 is TGTGCCAGCAGTTACGCGCTACAGGGTTACGGCTACACCTTC. This codes for CASSYALQGYGYTF. The V and J genes are TRBV6-5 and TRBJ1-2; perhaps TRBD1 as D (6 bases). The CDR3 has 14 residues. CDR1 MNHEY and CDR2 SVGAGI come from the germline V gene. V was trimmed by 2 bases and J by 8 bases, leaving 15 bases between them.

This sequence joins TRBV9 and TRBJ1-1, with no clear D. Germline V CDR1 and CDR2: SGDLS, YYNGEE. V was shortened by 0 bases and J by 6 bases, with 12 bases between the two germline ends. This CDR3 contains 14 residues. The CDR3 protein is CASSVGHPGAEAFF. For the CDR3, the DNA is TGTGCCAGCAGCGTAGGGCACCCTGGGGCTGAAGCTTTCTTT.

The J gene is TRBJ1-1, the V gene TRBV12-5, with a tentative D call TRBD1 (6 bases). This CDR3 has 14 residues. CDR1 and CDR2 (germline): LGHNT, FRNRAP. Trimming cost V 5 bases and J 6 bases, with 16 bases left between them. The CDR3 DNA reads TGTGCTAGTGGTCCCCTAGGGGGGAGGGCTGAAGCTTTCTTT. This translates into CASGPLGGRAEAFF. Full variable domain (missing parts from reference TRBV12-5 and TRBJ1-1): DARVTQTPRHKVTEMGQEVTMRCQPILGHNTVFWYRQTMMQGLELLAYFRNRAPLDDSGMPKDRFSAEMPDATLATLKIQPSEPRDSAVYFCASGPLGGRAEAFFGQGTRLTVV.

The V gene is TRBV5-8, the J gene TRBJ2-2; TRBD2 matches 12 bases. Germline CDR1 reads SGHTS; CDR2 reads YDEGEE. This CDR3 is built from 16 residues. V lost 5 bases, J lost 2 bases, and 4 bases stayed unmatched. The CDR3 loop is CASSLAGGPNTGELFF. As DNA, the CDR3 is TGTGCCAGCAGTCTAGCGGGGGGGCCTAACACCGGGGAGCTGTTTTTT.

V is TRBV2 and J is TRBJ1-1, with a weak D call TRBD1 (6 bases). V lost 5 bases and J lost 7, with 14 bases in between. The CDR3 is 13 residues long. Germline V gives CDR1 SNHLY, CDR2 FYNNEI. CDR3 DNA sequence: TGTGCCAGCAGTTCAGGGGAGTGGGGTGAAGCTTTCTTT. It is translated as CASSSGEWGEAFF.

The chain is built from TRBV21-1 and TRBJ2-7; the table's D call, TRBD2, has no DNA check behind it. TRBV21-1 is a pseudogene segment. This CDR3 contains 14 residues. This CDR3 is CASSKSAGTNEQYF. CDR3 nucleotides: TGTGCCAGCAGCAAAAGTGCGGGAACGAACGAGCAGTACTTC.

The rearrangement joins TRBV11-3 to TRBJ2-1; TRBD2 matches at 12 bases. Germline V gene data show CDR1 as SGHNT and CDR2 as YENEEA. CDR3 size: 13 residues. V dropped 4 bases and J dropped 12; count of bases not matched to a gene: 4. DNA for the CDR3: TGTGCCAGCAGCTCCCGACTAGCGGGGGTGCAGTTCTTC. Residues: CASSSRLAGVQFF.

The chain couples TRBV4-2 to TRBJ2-1; no reliable D call. Germline CDR1 reads LGHNA; CDR2 reads YNFKEQ. The V end was cut by 0 bases, the J end by 5 bases, with 5 bases between. The CDR3 loop spans 13 amino acids. This CDR3 reads CASSQDLDNEQFF. In DNA, the CDR3 is TGTGCCAGCAGCCAAGACTTGGACAATGAGCAGTTCTTC.

CDR3 region: CASSLLAGGELFF. In DNA form, the CDR3 reads TGTGCCAGCAGCTTACTAGCGGGCGGGGAGCTGTTTTTT. The chain employs TRBV11-2 and TRBJ2-2, with 8 bases fitting TRBD2. Germline V gene sequence: CDR1 SGHAT, CDR2 FQNNGV. The CDR3 extends over 13 amino acids. Losses at the gene ends were 2 bases for V and 7 bases for J; bases not matched to a gene: 0.

The rearrangement joins TRBV20-1 to TRBJ2-5, with a possible D match to TRBD1 (6 bases). Deletions cut 3 bases from V and 4 bases from J, with 15 bases between. The CDR3 contains 14 residues. CDR1 is DFQATT, CDR2 SNEGSKA, per germline (reference sequence). The DNA for the CDR3 is TGCAGTGCTAGTCGCCAGGGGAAACGAGAGACCCAGTACTTC. This gives the protein CSASRQGKRETQYF.

The V call is TRBV7-2, the J call TRBJ2-7; D call uncertain. Deletions cut 5 bases from V and 3 bases from J, with 11 bases between. This CDR3 is 13 amino acids long. Germline V gene sequence: CDR1 SGHTA, CDR2 FQGNSA. The CDR3 spells CASSPLGRYEQYV. CDR3 DNA sequence: TGTGCCAGCAGCCCATTGGGTCGCTACGAGCAGTACGTC.

The chain employs TRBV5-1 and TRBJ2-1, with D unclear. Per germline, CDR1 SGHRS and CDR2 YFSETQ. The CDR3 has 12 amino acids. V was pared by 4 bases and J by 10 bases, with 12 bases between. CDR3 DNA sequence: TGCGCCAGCAGCCTTATAGACTCGGAGCAGTTCTTC. Translated, it gives CASSLIDSEQFF. The entire variable domain, with the rest obtained from reference TRBV5-1 and TRBJ2-1, is as follows: KAGVTQTPRYLIKTRGQQVTLSCSPISGHRSVSWYQQTPGQGLQFLFEYFSETQRNKGNFPGRFSGRQFSNSRSEMNVSTLELGDSALYLCASSLIDSEQFFGPGTRLTVL.

This chain connects TRBV3-1 (or the pseudogene TRBV3-2) to TRBJ1-6; no firm D call. V was clipped by 0 bases and J by 0 bases, with 9 bases between them. Germline-derived CDR1 and CDR2 are LGHDT and YNNKEL (reference sequence). The CDR3 runs to 17 residues. The CDR3 loop is CASSQDHRSSYNSPLHF. The DNA for the CDR3 is TGTGCCAGCAGCCAAGATCATCGTAGCTCCTATAATTCACCCCTCCACTTT.

V and J are TRBV12-5 and TRBJ2-7; 9 positions agree with TRBD1. The CDR3 runs to 16 residues. V lost 4 bases and J lost 3; bases outside the gene matches: 10. Germline V lookup: CDR1 LGHNT, CDR2 FRNRAP. This CDR3 reads CASGWYPGQGDYEQYF. The CDR3 DNA reads as TGTGCTAGTGGTTGGTACCCGGGACAGGGTGACTACGAGCAGTACTTC.

The V and J genes are TRBV6-6 and TRBJ1-4; no definite D call. The CDR3 has 15 amino acids. Looked up from germline, CDR1 is MNHNY and CDR2 is SVGAGI (reference sequence). Deletions cut 2 bases from V and 5 bases from J, with 12 bases between. The CDR3 protein is CASSYTGPGNEKLFF. In DNA, the CDR3 is TGTGCCAGCAGTTACACGGGCCCCGGGAATGAAAAACTGTTTTTT.

The chain carries TRBV11-3 and TRBJ2-3, with 13 bases that match TRBD2. The CDR3 contains 16 residues. Losses at the gene ends were 2 bases for V and 4 bases for J; bases not matched to a gene: 3. Germline V gene sequence: CDR1 SGHNT, CDR2 YENEEA. In DNA form, the CDR3 reads TGTGCCAGCAGCTTAAGGACTAGCGGGGGCCCAGATACGCAGTATTTT. This encodes CASSLRTSGGPDTQYF.